This T cell receptor beta chain was sequenced in a study of identical twins. Each CDR3 protein gets one entry after TCRdb re-called the 5' RACE reads with MiXCR. The table lists 690,000 or so distinct CDR3 sequences, approximately 9% of them singletons. This clonotype showed up many times. Per germline, CDR1 MRHNA and CDR2 SNTAGT. V gave up 2 bases and J gave up 5 bases, with 11 bases separating them. The CDR3 runs to 14 residues. These data are also associated with another study on yellow fever vaccine responses in identical twins.

Material: PBMCs. V is TRBV6-4 and J is TRBJ2-3; TRBD2 is a possible D gene (6 bases). The origin of this receptor is a woman under 30 in good health. In DNA form, the CDR3 reads TGTGCCAGCAGTGACGAGGCGGGAAGAGATACGCAGTATTTT. This sequence encodes CASSDEAGRDTQYF.